These 15 T cell receptor beta chains came from one sample sequenced in a study of blood T cell repertoires in COVID-19. Clones were sequenced by immunoSEQ multiplex PCR, and TCRdb holds only the in-frame ones, with some missing. Altogether roughly 100,000 clones are present, more than 70% being singletons, with the ten largest covering approximately 10%. Sequencing was performed on peripheral blood. All receptors come from a woman aged 25 to 39 with acute or convalescent COVID-19.

The rearrangement uses TRBV27 and TRBJ1-6, with D possibly matching TRBD1 (5 bases). This CDR3 spans 15 amino acids. The germline gives CDR1 MNHEY, CDR2 SMNVEV (reference sequence). Trimming removed 5 bases from V and 0 bases from J, with 8 bases in between. In nucleotides, the CDR3 is TGTGCCAGCAGTATTACAGGCTCCTATAATTCACCCCTCCACTTT. Protein product: CASSITGSYNSPLHF.

CDR3 sequence: CASSPMGATGANVLTF. The CDR3 nucleotides are TGTGCCAGCTCACCAATGGGGGCGACTGGGGCCAACGTCCTGACTTTC. The rearrangement uses TRBV18 and TRBJ2-6, with D maybe TRBD1 (6 bases). This CDR3 has 16 amino acids. The germline V gene encodes CDR1 KGHSH and CDR2 LQKENI. The V end lost 2 bases, the J end lost 2 bases, and 10 bases lay between the germline ends.

The V gene is TRBV24-1, the J gene TRBJ2-2; unclear D gene. The germline CDR1 and CDR2 sequences are KGHDR and SFDVKD. The CDR3 sequence is 15 residues long. The V gene lost 3 bases and the J gene lost 0 bases, with 7 bases spanning the gap. DNA of the CDR3: TGTGCCACCAGTGATGCGATGGCGAACACCGGGGAGCTGTTTTTT. Translating it yields CATSDAMANTGELFF.

The chain has TRBV28 and TRBJ2-7; D perhaps matches TRBD1 (6 bases). Deletions cut 7 bases from V and 0 bases from J, with 10 bases between. This CDR3 is 13 amino acids long. CDR1 and CDR2 (germline): MDHEN, SYDVKM. The CDR3 bases are TGTGCCAGCATGACAGGACCCTCCTACGAGCAGTACTTC. This encodes CASMTGPSYEQYF.

The chain recombines TRBV12-5 with TRBJ1-2; 7 bases agree with TRBD1. The CDR3 runs to 19 residues. With 2 bases clipped from V and 4 bases from J, the junction kept 19 bases outside the gene matches. Germline V gene data show CDR1 as LGHNT and CDR2 as FRNRAP. In DNA form, the CDR3 reads TGTGCTAGTGGTTTGAATCGTAGGGGGCAGATTCTATGGGTCTATGGCTACACCTTC. Amino acids: CASGLNRRGQILWVYGYTF.

The gene calls are TRBV10-2 and TRBJ1-6; D is unresolved. This CDR3 comprises 12 residues. Germline CDR1 WSHSY, CDR2 SAAADI. V was shortened by 0 bases and J by 14 bases, with 8 bases between the two germline ends. The CDR3 protein is CASSESQASLHF. CDR3 DNA: TGCGCCAGCAGTGAGTCCCAAGCCTCCCTCCACTTT.

The chain is built from TRBV28 and TRBJ1-1; TRBD1 matches 7 bases. Germline lookup yields CDR1 MDHEN and CDR2 SYDVKM. V shed 5 bases and J 3 bases; nucleotides not matched to a gene: 6. The CDR3 loop spans 14 amino acids. CDR3 bases: TGTGCCAGCAGTGCGACAGGGCCCTACACTGAAGCTTTCTTT. Protein product: CASSATGPYTEAFF.

This clone was seen just once. This same CDR3 is encoded by further DNA sequences in the sample. V is TRBV5-1 and J is TRBJ2-5; perhaps TRBD1 as D (6 bases). Trimming took off 2 bases at V and 1 base at J, with 9 bases between the two ends. This CDR3 is built from 14 residues. Per germline, CDR1 SGHRS and CDR2 YFSETQ. The CDR3 here is CASSLDRTQETQYF. CDR3 nucleotides: TGCGCCAGCAGCTTAGACAGGACCCAAGAGACCCAGTACTTC.

The V call is TRBV6-5, the J call TRBJ2-1, with 9 bases identical to TRBD2. The germline CDR1 and CDR2 sequences are MNHEY and SVGAGI. The CDR3 is made up of 15 amino acids. The V and J ends lost 11 bases and 0 bases, in that order; junction bases with no gene match: 8. The CDR3 DNA is TGTGCCTCCGGCCTAGCGGGGAGCTCCTACAATGAGCAGTTCTTC. Amino acid sequence: CASGLAGSSYNEQFF.

The V gene is TRBV6-4, the J gene TRBJ2-3; TRBD1 matches 11 bases. Germline lookup yields CDR1 MRHNA and CDR2 SNTAGT. V lost 0 bases, J lost 4 bases, and 0 bases stayed unmatched. The CDR3 spans 15 residues. CDR3 amino acids: CASSDSGQGADTQYF. The DNA for the CDR3 is TGTGCCAGCAGTGACTCGGGACAGGGGGCAGATACGCAGTATTTT.

J is TRBJ2-1 and V is TRBV9, with TRBD2 matching 11 bases. This CDR3 has 16 residues. Unmatched junction bases numbered 8, after V lost 4 bases and J lost 5 bases. Germline V CDR1 and CDR2: SGDLS, YYNGEE. The CDR3 spells CASSPLTSGDHNEQFF. The CDR3 coding sequence is TGTGCCAGCAGCCCCTTGACTAGCGGGGATCACAATGAGCAGTTCTTC.

The chain employs TRBV15 and TRBJ2-7, with TRBD1 matching 7 bases. The germline CDR1 and CDR2 sequences are LNHNV and YYDKDF (reference sequence). The V and J ends lost 5 bases and 3 bases, in that order; junction bases with no gene match: 13. This CDR3 spans 16 amino acids. For the CDR3, the DNA is TGTGCCACCAGCGACGACAGGGACCCAAAGGTCTACGAGCAGTACTTC. Protein sequence: CATSDDRDPKVYEQYF. The variable domain in full, completed from reference TRBV15 and TRBJ2-7, reads DAMVIQNPRYQVTQFGKPVTLSCSQTLNHNVMYWYQQKSSQAPKLLFHYYDKDFNNEADTPDNFQSRRPNTSFCFLDIRSPGLGDTAMYLCATSDDRDPKVYEQYFGPGTRLTVT.

This clone was seen just once. This CDR3 is CASSATSGVYEQYF. DNA of the CDR3: TGTGCCAGCAGTGCGACTAGCGGGGTTTACGAGCAGTACTTC. The rearrangement uses TRBV2 and TRBJ2-7; the match to TRBD2 covers 11 bases. Looked up from germline, CDR1 is SNHLY and CDR2 is FYNNEI. There are 14 residues in the CDR3. The J segment lost 4 bases and the V segment lost 4 bases, leaving 3 bases of the junction unmatched.

The chain is built from TRBV6-5 and TRBJ1-2, with 10 positions matching TRBD1. Germline CDR1 is MNHEY and CDR2 is SVGAGI. After removal of 0 bases from V and 2 bases from J, the junction contained 3 bases not matched to a gene. This CDR3 is built from 16 residues. The CDR3 nucleotides are TGTGCCAGCAGTTACTCTAGGACAGGGGGGAACTATGGCTACACCTTC. Protein sequence: CASSYSRTGGNYGYTF.

The chain joins TRBV6-5 to TRBJ1-6; 9 bases agree with TRBD1. Germline assignment: CDR1 MNHEY and CDR2 SVGAGI. The CDR3 sequence is 14 residues long. Trimming removed 6 bases from V and 9 bases from J; junction bases left unmatched: 6. The CDR3, as DNA: TGTGCCAGCAGGGACAGGGGACGATCTTCACCCCTCCACTTT. It yields the protein CASRDRGRSSPLHF.